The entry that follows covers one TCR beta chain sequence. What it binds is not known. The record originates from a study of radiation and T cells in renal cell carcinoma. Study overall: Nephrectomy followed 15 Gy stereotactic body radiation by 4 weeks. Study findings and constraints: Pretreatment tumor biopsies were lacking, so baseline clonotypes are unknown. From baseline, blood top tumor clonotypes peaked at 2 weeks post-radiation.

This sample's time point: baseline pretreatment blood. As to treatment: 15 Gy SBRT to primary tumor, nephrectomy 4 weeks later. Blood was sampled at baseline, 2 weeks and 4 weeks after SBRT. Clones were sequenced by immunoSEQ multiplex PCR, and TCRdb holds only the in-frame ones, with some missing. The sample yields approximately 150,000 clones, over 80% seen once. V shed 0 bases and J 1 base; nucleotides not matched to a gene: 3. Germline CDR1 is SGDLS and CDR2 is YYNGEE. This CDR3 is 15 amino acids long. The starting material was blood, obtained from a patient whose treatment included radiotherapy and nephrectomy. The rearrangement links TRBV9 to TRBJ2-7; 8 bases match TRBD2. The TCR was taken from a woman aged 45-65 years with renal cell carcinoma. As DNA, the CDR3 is TGTGCCAGCAGCGTAGGAAGCGGGAGTTCCTACGAGCAGTACTTC. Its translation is CASSVGSGSSYEQYF.